The 16 T cell receptor beta chains listed next were all sequenced from one sample in a study of beta chain features in type 1 diabetes. Antigens for these TCRs are unknown. Study-level findings and limits: TCRB CDR3 length was moderately but significantly reduced in all four CD4+ subsets of Type 1 diabetes patients.

Expressed TCRB transcripts got sequenced, as all isolated RNA was reverse transcribed. TCRdb's table, derived via immunoSEQ multiplex PCR, lists solely in-frame clones and lacks some. The table includes some 640,000 clones, about 14% detected once. Source material: naive CD4+ T cells from blood. These receptors were obtained from a young man with type 1 diabetes.

This clone was seen a handful of times. This chain uses TRBV18 with TRBJ2-7, with D perhaps assigned TRBD1 or TRBD2 (6 bases each). The CDR3 totals 15 residues. Germline CDR1 is KGHSH and CDR2 is LQKENI. V gave up 1 base and J gave up 5 bases, with 15 bases separating them. CDR3 sequence reads: CASSPRGEGGNEQYF. CDR3 nucleotides: TGTGCCAGCTCACCACGGGGAGAGGGGGGAAACGAGCAGTACTTC.

This clone was detected a few times. Other DNA sequences of this sample code for an identical CDR3. The chain recombines TRBV5-1 with TRBJ2-1; 7 bases fit TRBD1. Germline assignment: CDR1 SGHRS and CDR2 YFSETQ. This CDR3 contains 14 residues. Trimming cost V 3 bases and J 2 bases; bases outside gene matches: 2. CDR3 protein: CASSSGGTYNEQFF. The CDR3 nucleotides read TGCGCCAGCAGCTCAGGGGGAACCTACAATGAGCAGTTCTTC.

This clone was seen only a few times. This rearrangement joins TRBV2 to TRBJ1-1, with D perhaps matching TRBD1 (6 bases). V was trimmed by 3 bases and J by 4 bases, leaving 9 bases between them. The CDR3 totals 13 residues. CDR1 SNHLY and CDR2 FYNNEI come from the germline V gene. CDR3 bases: TGTGCCAGCAGTGATACAGGGAGCACTGAAGCTTTCTTT. Encoded protein: CASSDTGSTEAFF.

CDR3 sequence reads: CASSLPGAVYGYTF. The CDR3 DNA is TGCGCCAGCAGCCTCCCGGGGGCCGTTTATGGCTACACCTTC. This chain links TRBV4-1 with TRBJ1-2; D is possibly TRBD1 (6 bases). Germline loops: CDR1 MGHRA, CDR2 YSYEKL. Trimming cost V 4 bases and J 5 bases, with 14 bases left between them. The CDR3 covers 14 residues.

This clone has only a few counts. The J gene is TRBJ1-1, the V gene TRBV5-4, with D hard to call. Germline V gene data show CDR1 as SGHNT and CDR2 as YYREEE (reference sequence). V was cut by 1 base and J by 6 bases, with 13 bases left in between. This CDR3 spans 14 amino acids. As DNA, the CDR3 is TGTGCCAGCAGCTTGATGCGGGGAATCTCTGAAGCTTTCTTT. Translated, it gives CASSLMRGISEAFF.

In this sample, this clone turned up a few times. CDR3 DNA sequence: TGTGCCAGCAGTGAAGGTCTTACAAGCAATCAGCCCCAGCATTTT. Translated, it gives CASSEGLTSNQPQHF. This chain uses TRBV2 with TRBJ1-5, with unresolved D. This CDR3 region has 15 residues. Deletions cut 1 base from V and 1 base from J, with 8 bases between. Germline V gene lookup returns CDR1 SNHLY and CDR2 FYNNEI.

The chain couples TRBV2 to TRBJ2-3; 12 bases map to TRBD2. V lost 9 bases and J lost 5; bases outside the gene matches: 6. Germline V gene data show CDR1 as SNHLY and CDR2 as FYNNEI. The length of the CDR3 is 14 residues. DNA for the CDR3: TGTGCCAGTAGACTAGCGGGAGTGGAAGATACGCAGTATTTT. It translates to CASRLAGVEDTQYF.

A note on this clone: Other nucleotide sequences in the sample specify the same CDR3. V usage is TRBV7-2 and J usage is TRBJ2-1, with 8 nucleotides matching TRBD1. J was trimmed by 2 bases and V by 5 bases; bases with no gene match: 5. Per germline, CDR1 SGHTA and CDR2 FQGNSA. The CDR3 length is 15 residues. The CDR3 spells CASSPDRGTYNEQFF. CDR3 DNA: TGTGCCAGCAGCCCCGACAGGGGAACCTACAATGAGCAGTTCTTC.

Details on this clone: Distinct nucleotide sequences in the sample also encode this CDR3. The gene calls are TRBV2 and TRBJ1-1; D is possibly TRBD1 (6 bases). This CDR3 is built from 13 residues. Germline V gene data show CDR1 as SNHLY and CDR2 as FYNNEI. Trimming took off 6 bases at V and 2 bases at J, with 10 bases between the two ends. CDR3 loop: CASSGQPNTEAFF. The CDR3 region has the DNA TGTGCCAGCAGCGGACAGCCTAACACTGAAGCTTTCTTT.

This chain connects TRBV29-1 to TRBJ2-7; 7 bases fit TRBD1. Germline V gene lookup returns CDR1 SQVTM and CDR2 ANQGSEA. The CDR3 totals 13 residues. The trim removed 4 bases at V and 4 bases at J, leaving 7 bases unmatched. In nucleotides, the CDR3 is TGCAGCGTTGTAGCAGGGGGTTTGTACGAGCAGTACTTC. Its protein product is CSVVAGGLYEQYF.

In its sample, this clone was seen a few times. V usage is TRBV4-2 and J usage is TRBJ1-5; no clear D gene. Trimming removed 1 base at V and 4 bases at J, with 8 bases between. This CDR3 is 14 amino acids long. The V gene's germline CDR1 is LGHNA and CDR2 YNFKEQ. The CDR3 DNA reads TGTGCCAGCAGCCAAGGAAGGCCAAATCAGCCCCAGCATTTT. Its translation is CASSQGRPNQPQHF.

The rearrangement links TRBV14 to TRBJ2-7; TRBD1 agrees at 12 bases. This CDR3 is 15 amino acids long. From germline, CDR1 is SGHDN and CDR2 FVKESK. V shed 3 bases and J 3 bases; nucleotides not matched to a gene: 3. The CDR3 DNA sequence: TGTGCCAGCAGCCACCGGGACAGGGGGCGCTACGAGCAGTACTTC. Translating gives CASSHRDRGRYEQYF.

This clone was observed a handful of times. The chain uses TRBV5-4 and TRBJ2-7; 10 bases are a match to TRBD1. The CDR3 consists of 13 residues. Trimming took 4 bases from V and 7 from J; bases not matched to a gene: 5. From germline, CDR1 is SGHNT and CDR2 YYREEE (reference sequence). In nucleotides, the CDR3 is TGTGCCAGCAGCCCGACAGGGGGCAGTGAGCAGTACTTC. It specifies CASSPTGGSEQYF.

There are many counts of this clone. Other DNA sequences within the sample encode an identical CDR3. The chain employs TRBV10-3 and TRBJ2-1; weak D call: TRBD2 (5 bases). Germline V gene lookup returns CDR1 ENHRY and CDR2 SYGVKD. CDR3 length equals 12 residues. Deletions cut 3 bases from V and 7 bases from J, with 7 bases between. The CDR3 loop is CAISESGNEQFF. The CDR3 DNA reads as TGTGCCATCAGTGAATCGGGAAATGAGCAGTTCTTC.

J is TRBJ2-3 and V is TRBV2; the match to TRBD2 covers 11 bases. This CDR3 region has 16 residues. The V gene end was trimmed by 5 bases and the J gene end by 0 bases; junction bases not matched to a gene: 4. Germline values: CDR1 SNHLY, CDR2 FYNNEI. The CDR3 loop is CASSMGLAASTDTQYF. The CDR3 coding sequence is TGTGCCAGCAGTATGGGACTAGCGGCTAGCACAGATACGCAGTATTTT. The full variable domain, in which reference TRBV2 and TRBJ2-3 provide the parts outside the CDR3, is EPEVTQTPSHQVTQMGQEVILRCVPISNHLYFYWYRQILGQKVEFLVSFYNNEISEKSEIFDDQFSVERPDGSNFTLKIRSTKLEDSAMYFCASSMGLAASTDTQYFGPGTRLTVL.

The chain employs TRBV5-4 and TRBJ2-2; D possibly corresponds to TRBD1 (5 bases). Germline CDR1 is SGHNT and CDR2 is YYREEE (reference sequence). Trimming pared 2 bases from V and 1 base from J, leaving 6 bases between. The CDR3 has 14 amino acids. The CDR3 is CASSFQGNTGELFF. Here the CDR3 DNA reads TGTGCCAGCAGCTTCCAGGGGAACACCGGGGAGCTGTTTTTT.